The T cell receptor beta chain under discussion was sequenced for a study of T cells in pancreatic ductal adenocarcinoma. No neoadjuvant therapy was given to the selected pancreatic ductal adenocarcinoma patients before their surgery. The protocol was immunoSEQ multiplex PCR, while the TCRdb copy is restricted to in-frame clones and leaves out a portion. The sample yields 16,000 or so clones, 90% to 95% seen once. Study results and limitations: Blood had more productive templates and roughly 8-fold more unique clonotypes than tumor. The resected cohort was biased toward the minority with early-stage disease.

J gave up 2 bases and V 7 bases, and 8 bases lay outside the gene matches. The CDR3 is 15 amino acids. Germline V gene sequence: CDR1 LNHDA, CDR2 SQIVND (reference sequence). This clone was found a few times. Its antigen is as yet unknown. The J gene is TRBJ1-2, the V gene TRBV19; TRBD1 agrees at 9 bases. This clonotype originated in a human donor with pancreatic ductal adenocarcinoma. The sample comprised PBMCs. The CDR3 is CASTHTGGANYGYTF. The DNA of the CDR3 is TGTGCCAGTACACATACAGGGGGCGCGAACTATGGCTACACCTTC.